This TCR beta chain was documented in a study of cytomegalovirus exposure and HLA in healthy donors. The CDR3 is made up of 14 amino acids. Germline values: CDR1 LNHDA, CDR2 SQIVND (reference sequence). V gave up 3 bases and J gave up 4 bases; unmatched junction bases: 5. Vbeta (60) and Jbeta (13) primers were used in the PCR. Profiling relied on immunoSEQ multiplex PCR, and the TCRdb table lists in-frame clones only, not all of them. The sample has 150,000 to 200,000 clones, around 78% seen once; the top ten hold about 1.6%. Unrecorded immune exposures were likely, despite nominal health at sampling.

This TCR derives from a man aged 35-49 years in good health and CMV-seronegative. The rearrangement uses TRBV19 and TRBJ2-7; 8 bases fit TRBD1. The sample taken for sequencing was PBMCs. Here the CDR3 reads CASSISGQGYEQYF. For the CDR3, the DNA is TGTGCCAGTAGTATTTCTGGACAGGGATACGAGCAGTACTTC.